This TCR beta chain was found in a study of cytomegalovirus exposure and HLA in healthy donors. The wider study: The 100 to 150 validation repertoires and the roughly 700 first-cohort repertoires shared a platform, a later analysis reported. Findings of the study overall: The TCR clusters that emerged in the first cohort tended, a later analysis found, to co-occur in the roughly 120 validation repertoires.

Worth noting for this clone: Its cognate antigen is unknown.

This CDR3 is built from 15 residues. V trimming: 5 bases; J trimming: 3 bases; junction bases outside the gene matches: 7. Germline assignment: CDR1 MDHEN and CDR2 SYDVKM. Separate from the approximately 700-subject first cohort was the approximately 110-subject validation cohort, to which the donors belonged. Repertoires were generated with immunoSEQ multiplex PCR, while TCRdb's copy carries only in-frame clones and drops some. The sample records approximately 59,000 clones, 92% being singletons. Sequenced material: PBMCs. The V gene is TRBV28, the J gene TRBJ1-2; TRBD1 agrees at 9 bases. The TCR comes from a man in his late teens or twenties in good health and CMV-seropositive. CDR3 sequence reads: CASSPRTGVDYGYTF. The CDR3 DNA reads TGTGCCAGCAGTCCGCGGACAGGGGTCGACTATGGCTACACCTTC.